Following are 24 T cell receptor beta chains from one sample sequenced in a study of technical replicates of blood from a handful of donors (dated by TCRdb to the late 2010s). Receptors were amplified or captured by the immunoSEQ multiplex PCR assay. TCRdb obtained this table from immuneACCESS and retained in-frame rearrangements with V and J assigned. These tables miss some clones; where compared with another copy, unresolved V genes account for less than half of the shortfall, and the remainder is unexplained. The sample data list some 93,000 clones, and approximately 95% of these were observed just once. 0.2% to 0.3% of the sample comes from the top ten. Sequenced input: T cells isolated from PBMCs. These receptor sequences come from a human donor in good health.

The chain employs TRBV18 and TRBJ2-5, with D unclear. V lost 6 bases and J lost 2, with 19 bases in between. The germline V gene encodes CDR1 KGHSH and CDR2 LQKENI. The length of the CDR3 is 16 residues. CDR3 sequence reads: CASSLAEESHQETQYF. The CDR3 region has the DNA TGTGCCAGCTCTCTTGCAGAGGAGAGCCATCAAGAGACCCAGTACTTC.

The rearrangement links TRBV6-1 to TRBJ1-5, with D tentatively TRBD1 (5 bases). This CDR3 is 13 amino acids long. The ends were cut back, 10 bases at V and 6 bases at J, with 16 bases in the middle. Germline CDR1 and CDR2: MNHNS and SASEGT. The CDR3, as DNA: TGTGCCACCTTTAACACCGGGGGTCAGCCCCAGCATTTT. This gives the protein CATFNTGGQPQHF.

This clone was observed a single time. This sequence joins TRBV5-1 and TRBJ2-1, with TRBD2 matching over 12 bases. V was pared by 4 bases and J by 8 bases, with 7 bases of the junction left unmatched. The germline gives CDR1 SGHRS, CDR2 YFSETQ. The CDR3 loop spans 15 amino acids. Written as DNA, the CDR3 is TGCGCCAGCAGCGGCGGACTAGCGGGGTTTTATGAGCAGTTCTTC. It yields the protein CASSGGLAGFYEQFF.

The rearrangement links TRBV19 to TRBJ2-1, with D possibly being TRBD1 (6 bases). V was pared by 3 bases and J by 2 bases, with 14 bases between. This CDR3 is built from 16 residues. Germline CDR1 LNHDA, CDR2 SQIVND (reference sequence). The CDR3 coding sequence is TGTGCCAGTAGTATTCAGTACAGGGACCCCTACAATGAGCAGTTCTTC. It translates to CASSIQYRDPYNEQFF. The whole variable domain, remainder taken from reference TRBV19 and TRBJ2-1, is DGGITQSPKYLFRKEGQNVTLSCEQNLNHDAMYWYRQDPGQGLRLIYYSQIVNDFQKGDIAEGYSVSREKKESFPLTVTSAQKNPTAFYLCASSIQYRDPYNEQFFGPGTRLTVL.

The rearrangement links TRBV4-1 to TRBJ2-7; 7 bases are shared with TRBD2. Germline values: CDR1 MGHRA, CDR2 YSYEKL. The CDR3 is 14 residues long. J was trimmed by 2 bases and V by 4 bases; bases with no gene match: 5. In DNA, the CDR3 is TGCGCCAGCAGCCCCTCTAGCGGTGCCTACGAGCAGTACTTC. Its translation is CASSPSSGAYEQYF.

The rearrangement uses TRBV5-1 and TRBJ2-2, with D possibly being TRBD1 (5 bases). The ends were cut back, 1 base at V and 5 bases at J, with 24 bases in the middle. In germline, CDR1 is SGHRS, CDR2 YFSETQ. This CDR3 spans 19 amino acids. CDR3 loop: CASSLLPGQEASWTGELFF. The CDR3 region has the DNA TGCGCCAGCAGCTTGTTGCCAGGGCAAGAGGCAAGTTGGACCGGGGAGCTGTTTTTT.

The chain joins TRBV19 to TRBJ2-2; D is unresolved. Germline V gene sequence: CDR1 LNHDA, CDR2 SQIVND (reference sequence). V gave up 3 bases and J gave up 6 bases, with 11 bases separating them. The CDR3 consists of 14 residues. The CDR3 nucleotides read TGTGCCAGTAGTATTCCGACCGGAGCCGGGGAGCTGTTTTTT. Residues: CASSIPTGAGELFF.

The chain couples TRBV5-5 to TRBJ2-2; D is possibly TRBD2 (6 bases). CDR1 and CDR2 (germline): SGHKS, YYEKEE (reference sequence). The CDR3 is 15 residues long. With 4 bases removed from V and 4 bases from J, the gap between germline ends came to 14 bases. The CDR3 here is CASSPGGLRTGELFF. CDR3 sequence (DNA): TGTGCCAGCAGCCCCGGAGGGCTTCGCACCGGGGAGCTGTTTTTT.

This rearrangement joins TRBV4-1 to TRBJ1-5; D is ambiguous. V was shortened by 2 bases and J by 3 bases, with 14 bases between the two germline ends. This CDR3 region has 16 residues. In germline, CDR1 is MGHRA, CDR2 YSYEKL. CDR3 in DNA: TGCGCCAGCAGCCAATCTTCCCTCGGGATCAATCAGCCCCAGCATTTT. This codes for CASSQSSLGINQPQHF.

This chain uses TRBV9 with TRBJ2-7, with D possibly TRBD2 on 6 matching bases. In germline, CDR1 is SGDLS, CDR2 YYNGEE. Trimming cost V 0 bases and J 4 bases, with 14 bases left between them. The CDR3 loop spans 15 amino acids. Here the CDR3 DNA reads TGTGCCAGCAGCGTAGCTTCGGGAGTGTGGTACGAGCAGTACTTC. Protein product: CASSVASGVWYEQYF.

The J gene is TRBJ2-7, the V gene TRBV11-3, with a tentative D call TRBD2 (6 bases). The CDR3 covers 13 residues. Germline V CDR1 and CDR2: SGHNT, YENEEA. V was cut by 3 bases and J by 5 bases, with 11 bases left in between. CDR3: CASSFRLGDEQYF. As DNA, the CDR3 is TGTGCCAGCAGCTTCAGACTAGGCGACGAGCAGTACTTC.

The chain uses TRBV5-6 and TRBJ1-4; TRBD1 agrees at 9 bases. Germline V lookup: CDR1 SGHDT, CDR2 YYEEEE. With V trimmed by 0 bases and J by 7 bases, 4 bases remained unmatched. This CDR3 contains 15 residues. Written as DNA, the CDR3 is TGTGCCAGCAGCTTGGAACAGGGGGCTACTGAAAAACTGTTTTTT. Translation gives CASSLEQGATEKLFF.

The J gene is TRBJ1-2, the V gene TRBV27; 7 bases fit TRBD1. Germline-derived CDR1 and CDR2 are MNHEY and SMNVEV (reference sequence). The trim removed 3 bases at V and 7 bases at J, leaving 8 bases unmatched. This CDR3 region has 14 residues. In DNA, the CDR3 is TGTGCCAGCAGTTTTAGACAGGGCTCCTCTGGCTACACCTTC. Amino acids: CASSFRQGSSGYTF.

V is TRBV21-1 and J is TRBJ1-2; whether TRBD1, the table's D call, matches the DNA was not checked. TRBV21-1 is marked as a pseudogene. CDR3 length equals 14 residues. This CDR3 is CASSILTGGDRYTF. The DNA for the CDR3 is TGTGCCAGCAGCATCCTCACAGGGGGCGATAGGTACACCTTC.

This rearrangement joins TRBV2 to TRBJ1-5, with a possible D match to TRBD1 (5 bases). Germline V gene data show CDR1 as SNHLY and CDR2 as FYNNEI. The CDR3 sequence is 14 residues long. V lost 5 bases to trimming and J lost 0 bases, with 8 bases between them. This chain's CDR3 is CASSNGGSNQPQHF. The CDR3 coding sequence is TGTGCCAGCAGTAACGGGGGTAGCAATCAGCCCCAGCATTTT.

DNA of the CDR3: TGCAGCGCTGGGACAGGGGACGAGCAGTACTTC. Protein sequence: CSAGTGDEQYF. V usage is TRBV29-1 and J usage is TRBJ2-7; 10 nucleotides line up with TRBD1. The CDR3 runs to 11 residues. Germline CDR1 reads SQVTM; CDR2 reads ANQGSEA. Germline trimming cut 7 bases from V and 5 bases from J; bases unmatched to any gene: 2.

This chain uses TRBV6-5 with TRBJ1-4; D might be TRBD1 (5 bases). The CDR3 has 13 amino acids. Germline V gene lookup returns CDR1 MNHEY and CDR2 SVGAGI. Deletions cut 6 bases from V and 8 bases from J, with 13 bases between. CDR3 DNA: TGTGCCAGCAGGGCGGGGACGGGGGAAAAACTGTTTTTT. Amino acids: CASRAGTGEKLFF.

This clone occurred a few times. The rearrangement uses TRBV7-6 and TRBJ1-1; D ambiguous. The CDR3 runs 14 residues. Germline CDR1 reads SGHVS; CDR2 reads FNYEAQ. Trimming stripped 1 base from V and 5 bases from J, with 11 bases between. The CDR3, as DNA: TGTGCCAGCAGCTTAGTGGGAGGGTCGACTGAAGCTTTCTTT. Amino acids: CASSLVGGSTEAFF.

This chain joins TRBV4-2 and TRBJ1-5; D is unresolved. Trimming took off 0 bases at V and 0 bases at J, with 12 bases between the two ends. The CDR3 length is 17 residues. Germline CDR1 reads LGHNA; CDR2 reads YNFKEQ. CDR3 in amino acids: CASSQDFRGYSNQPQHF. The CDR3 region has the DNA TGTGCCAGCAGCCAAGATTTTCGCGGGTATAGCAATCAGCCCCAGCATTTT.

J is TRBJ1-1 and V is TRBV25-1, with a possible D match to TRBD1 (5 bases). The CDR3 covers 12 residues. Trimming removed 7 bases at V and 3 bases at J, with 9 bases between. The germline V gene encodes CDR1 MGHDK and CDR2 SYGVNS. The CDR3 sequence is CASNGGDTEAFF. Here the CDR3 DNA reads TGTGCCAGCAATGGGGGGGACACTGAAGCTTTCTTT.

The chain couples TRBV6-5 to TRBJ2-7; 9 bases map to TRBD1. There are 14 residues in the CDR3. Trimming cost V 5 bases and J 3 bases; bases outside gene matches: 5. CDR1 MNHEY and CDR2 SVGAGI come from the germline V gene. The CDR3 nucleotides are TGTGCCAGCAGTCCCCCGGGACAGGGCTACGAGCAGTACTTC. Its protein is CASSPPGQGYEQYF.

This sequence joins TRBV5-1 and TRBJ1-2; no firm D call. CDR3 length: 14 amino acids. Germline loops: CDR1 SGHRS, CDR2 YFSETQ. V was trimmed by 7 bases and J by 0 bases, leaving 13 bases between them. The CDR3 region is CASGRDGTNYGYTF. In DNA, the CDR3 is TGCGCCAGCGGCCGGGATGGCACTAACTATGGCTACACCTTC.

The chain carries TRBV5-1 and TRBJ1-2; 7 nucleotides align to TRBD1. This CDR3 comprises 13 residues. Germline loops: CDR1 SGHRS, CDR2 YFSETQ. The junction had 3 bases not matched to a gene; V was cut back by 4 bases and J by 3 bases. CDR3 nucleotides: TGCGCCAGCAGCGTGACAGGGTACTATGGCTACACCTTC. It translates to CASSVTGYYGYTF.

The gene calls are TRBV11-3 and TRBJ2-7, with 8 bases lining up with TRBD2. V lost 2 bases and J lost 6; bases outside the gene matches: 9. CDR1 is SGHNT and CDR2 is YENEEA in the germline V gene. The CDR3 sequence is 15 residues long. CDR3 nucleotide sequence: TGTGCCAGCAGCTTAATCCTAGCGGGCACGGGCGAGCAGTACTTC. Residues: CASSLILAGTGEQYF.